Below, 9 T cell receptor beta chains from the same sample are listed, as sequenced in a study of cytomegalovirus exposure and HLA in healthy donors. Generated by immunoSEQ multiplex PCR, the TCRdb table keeps only in-frame clones and is missing some. The table lists some 140,000 clones, almost 85% of them singletons. What was sequenced was PBMCs. Source of these receptors: a woman in her 30s in good health and CMV-seronegative.

The V and J genes are TRBV19 and TRBJ1-2; maybe TRBD1 (5 bases). V shed 2 bases and J shed 3 bases, with 10 bases lying between them. The CDR3 has 14 residues. Germline CDR1 reads LNHDA; CDR2 reads SQIVND (reference sequence). The CDR3 DNA follows: TGTGCCAGTAGTATACCGCAGGGCTACTATGGCTACACCTTC. It is translated as CASSIPQGYYGYTF.

The CDR3 DNA reads TGTGCCAGCAGCCCCCGGGACACTCTTATGGGGGAGCAGTACTTC. It translates to CASSPRDTLMGEQYF. The V gene is TRBV7-6, the J gene TRBJ2-7; D perhaps matches TRBD1 (6 bases). Trimming pared 5 bases from V and 7 bases from J, leaving 21 bases between. Per the germline V gene, CDR1 is SGHVS and CDR2 is FNYEAQ. This CDR3 spans 15 amino acids.

This chain connects TRBV10-3 to TRBJ1-2; 8 positions agree with TRBD1. The junction had 19 bases not matched to a gene; V was cut back by 6 bases and J by 4 bases. The germline CDR1 and CDR2 sequences are ENHRY and SYGVKD. This CDR3 is 18 amino acids long. The CDR3 here is CAISSLGQGGGLGYGYTF. As DNA, the CDR3 is TGTGCCATCAGCTCACTCGGACAGGGAGGAGGTCTGGGCTATGGCTACACCTTC.

The DNA of the CDR3 is TGCGCCAGCGGTACTAGCGGGGGGGAAGAGACCCAGTACTTC. As protein: CASGTSGGEETQYF. V gene TRBV5-1 combines with J gene TRBJ2-5, with TRBD2 matching over 13 bases. The CDR3 runs 14 residues. CDR1 is SGHRS and CDR2 is YFSETQ in the germline V gene. With V trimmed by 7 bases and J by 3 bases, 3 bases remained unmatched. Looking up the rest from reference TRBV5-1 and TRBJ2-5 gives the full variable domain: KAGVTQTPRYLIKTRGQQVTLSCSPISGHRSVSWYQQTPGQGLQFLFEYFSETQRNKGNFPGRFSGRQFSNSRSEMNVSTLELGDSALYLCASGTSGGEETQYFGPGTRLLVL.

With regard to this clone: Additional DNA sequences in this sample encode the identical CDR3. V usage is TRBV6-5 and J usage is TRBJ2-1; a possible D gene is TRBD2 (6 bases). Per the germline V gene, CDR1 is MNHEY and CDR2 is SVGAGI. V was cut by 5 bases and J by 3 bases, with 11 bases left in between. The CDR3 sequence is 14 residues long. CDR3 DNA sequence: TGTGCCAGCAGTCGCACCGGGAGCTACAATGAGCAGTTCTTC. It yields the protein CASSRTGSYNEQFF.

CDR3 nucleotides: TGTGCCAGCAGCACGGGACAGGGGGCGAACACCGGGGAGCTGTTTTTT. Translating it yields CASSTGQGANTGELFF. The V gene is TRBV7-6, the J gene TRBJ2-2; 11 nucleotides align to TRBD1. In germline, CDR1 is SGHVS, CDR2 FNYEAQ. The CDR3 consists of 16 residues. With V trimmed by 5 bases and J by 0 bases, 2 bases remained unmatched.

The chain couples TRBV9 to TRBJ2-7, with 11 bases aligning to TRBD1. V was clipped by 4 bases and J by 3 bases; unmatched bases: 3. Germline V gene sequence: CDR1 SGDLS, CDR2 YYNGEE. The CDR3 is 14 amino acids. The CDR3 loop is CASSSGTGGYEQYF. The CDR3 DNA reads as TGTGCCAGCAGCTCAGGGACAGGGGGCTACGAGCAGTACTTC.

J is TRBJ1-6 and V is TRBV7-3; TRBD1 aligns across 9 bases. Looked up from germline, CDR1 is SGHTA and CDR2 is FQGTGA. The ends lost 4 bases at V and 10 bases at J; junction bases unmatched: 2. This CDR3 region has 13 residues. The CDR3 coding sequence is TGTGCCAGCAGCTCCGACAGGGGGTCACCCCTCCACTTT. Residues: CASSSDRGSPLHF. The full variable domain, with the rest looked up from reference TRBV7-3 and TRBJ1-6, is GAGVSQTPSNKVTEKGKYVELRCDPISGHTALYWYRQSLGQGPEFLIYFQGTGAADDSGLPNDRFFAVRPEGSVSTLKIQRTERGDSAVYLCASSSDRGSPLHFGNGTRLTVT.

This clone was seen more than once but under ten times. The chain uses TRBV10-1 and TRBJ1-2; 9 bases line up with TRBD1. After removal of 2 bases from V and 5 bases from J, the junction contained 0 bases not matched to a gene. The germline V gene encodes CDR1 WNHNN and CDR2 SYGVQD (reference sequence). The CDR3 length is 13 residues. The CDR3 sequence: CASSEGTGYGYTF. For the CDR3, the DNA is TGCGCCAGCAGTGAGGGGACAGGGTATGGCTACACCTTC.